This is a list of T cell receptor beta chains from one sample in a study of Ad26.COV2.S vaccination and SARS-CoV-2 variants. Sequencing used immunoSEQ multiplex PCR; TCRdb keeps in-frame clones, though not all of them. This sample has about 350,000 clones, with around nine tenths found just once. Sequenced material: peripheral blood, taken in a trial of Ad26.COV2.S vaccine versus placebo. All receptors derive from a person aged 18 to 59 who received the Ad26.COV2.S COVID-19 vaccine or a placebo. CDR3s include the opening cysteine and the closing phenylalanine or tryptophan. D genes are given only for firm matches. Clone size is given for some rows only: seen once, a few or many times, or a class if the clone is expanded.

V: TRBV2
size: NA
D: TRBD1
J: TRBJ2-7
DNA: TGTGCCAGCGAGGGACAGGGTGCGTACGAGCAGTACTTC
CDR3: CASEGQGAYEQYF

V: TRBV9
size: NA
D: NA
J: TRBJ2-7
DNA: TGTGCCAGCAGCGTAGGGCTTGCATCGGGAGAGCAGTACTTC
CDR3: CASSVGLASGEQYF

V: TRBV6-5
size: NA
D: NA
J: TRBJ2-7
DNA: TGTGCCAGCAGTTCCCAGCTCCAGGGTCCAAAGCAGTACTTC
CDR3: CASSSQLQGPKQYF

V: TRBV3-1/TRBV3-2
size: once
D: TRBD1
J: TRBJ2-7
DNA: TGTGCCAGCAGCCAAGATCTCGAGACAGGGGCCTACGAGCAGTACTTC
CDR3: CASSQDLETGAYEQYF

V: TRBV9
size: NA
D: TRBD2
J: TRBJ2-1
DNA: TGTGCCAGCAGCGTAGTTGGCGGGAGCTACAATGAGCAGTTCTTC
CDR3: CASSVVGGSYNEQFF

V: TRBV6-6
size: NA
D: NA
J: TRBJ1-1
DNA: TGTGCCAGCAGCCTACACCTGAACACTGAAGCTTTCTTT
CDR3: CASSLHLNTEAFF

V: TRBV7-9
size: NA
D: NA
J: TRBJ1-2
DNA: TGTGCCAGCAGCTCCAGTAGTAACTATGGCTACACCTTC
CDR3: CASSSSSNYGYTF

V: TRBV12-3/TRBV12-4
size: NA
D: NA
J: TRBJ2-7
DNA: TGTGCCAGCACCAACAGAGAGGGGGTCGAGCAGTACTTC
CDR3: CASTNREGVEQYF

V: TRBV18
size: NA
D: NA
J: TRBJ1-1
DNA: TGTGCCAGCTCACCCACCACCCGGGACACTGAAGCTTTCTTT
CDR3: CASSPTTRDTEAFF

V: TRBV7-9
size: NA
D: TRBD1
J: TRBJ2-7
DNA: TGTGCCAGCAGTCCAGGGGGCTCCTACGAGCAGTACTTC
CDR3: CASSPGGSYEQYF

V: TRBV28
size: few
D: NA
J: TRBJ1-6
DNA: TGTGCCAGCAGTTTGACGTTAAGCTCCTATAATTCACCCCTCCACTTT
CDR3: CASSLTLSSYNSPLHF

V: TRBV18
size: NA
D: NA
J: TRBJ2-7
DNA: TGTGCCAGCTCACCCGTTGGTCTACGCCACGAGCAGTACTTC
CDR3: CASSPVGLRHEQYF

V: TRBV7-2
size: NA
D: TRBD1
J: TRBJ2-7
DNA: TGTGCCAGCAGCTCTCGACAGGGGGGTAGATCCGAGCAGTACTTC
CDR3: CASSSRQGGRSEQYF

V: TRBV4-3
size: NA
D: NA
J: TRBJ1-3
DNA: TGCGCCAGCAGCCCCCTATCAGGTGGTAGCGGAAACACCATATATTTT
CDR3: CASSPLSGGSGNTIYF

V: TRBV3-1/TRBV3-2
size: NA
D: TRBD2
J: TRBJ2-3
DNA: TGTGCCAGCAGCCAGCCGACTAGCGGGAGGCTTGGAGATACGCAGTATTTT
CDR3: CASSQPTSGRLGDTQYF

V: TRBV4-1
size: NA
D: NA
J: TRBJ1-1
DNA: TGCGCCAGCAGCCAAGGAGGGTTGGGCGGGAACACTGAAGCTTTCTTT
CDR3: CASSQGGLGGNTEAFF

V: TRBV19
size: NA
D: NA
J: TRBJ2-2
DNA: TGTGCCAGTAGTATAGACTTAGAGGTCACCGGGGAGCTGTTTTTT
CDR3: CASSIDLEVTGELFF

V: TRBV7-9
size: NA
D: NA
J: TRBJ1-6
DNA: TGTGCCAGCAGCTTAGTGCCGCCTGATAATTCACCCCTCCACTTT
CDR3: CASSLVPPDNSPLHF

V: TRBV5-1
size: NA
D: NA
J: TRBJ2-1
DNA: TGCGCCAGCAGCCCCGGGACCGGGTCCTACAATGAGCAGTTCTTC
CDR3: CASSPGTGSYNEQFF

V: TRBV12-3/TRBV12-4
size: NA
D: NA
J: TRBJ1-4
DNA: TGTGCCAGCAGTTTGACAGGCTCAGAAAAACTGTTTTTT
CDR3: CASSLTGSEKLFF

V: TRBV24-1
size: NA
D: NA
J: TRBJ2-2
DNA: TGTGCCACCAGTGGAACCACCGGGGAGCTGTTTTTT
CDR3: CATSGTTGELFF

V: TRBV14
size: NA
D: NA
J: TRBJ1-6
DNA: TGTGCCAGCAGCCAAGACGGGGTGAGAGGGTCACCCCTCCACTTT
CDR3: CASSQDGVRGSPLHF

V: TRBV4-1
size: NA
D: NA
J: TRBJ2-3
DNA: TGCGCCAGCAGCCAAGCCCCGGTGGGCCCAGATACGCAGTATTTT
CDR3: CASSQAPVGPDTQYF

V: TRBV19
size: NA
D: NA
J: TRBJ1-1
DNA: TGTGCCAGTAGCCTGATTACGAACACTGAAGCTTTCTTT
CDR3: CASSLITNTEAFF

V: TRBV6-5
size: once
D: TRBD1
J: TRBJ1-1
DNA: TGTGCCAGCAGACAGGGGGCTGAAGCTTTCTTT
CDR3: CASRQGAEAFF

V: TRBV2
size: once
D: TRBD1
J: TRBJ2-5
DNA: TGTGCCAGCAGTGAAGACGCATTGACAGGGACCGAGACCCAGTACTTC
CDR3: CASSEDALTGTETQYF

V: TRBV28
size: NA
D: NA
J: TRBJ2-7
DNA: TGTGCAACGAGCTCCTACGAGCAGTACTTC
CDR3: CATSSYEQYF

V: TRBV15
size: NA
D: TRBD2
J: TRBJ2-2
DNA: TGTGCCACCAGCAGAGATCGGGGGACTAAAGGAACCGGGGAGCTGTTTTTT
CDR3: CATSRDRGTKGTGELFF

V: TRBV4-1
size: NA
D: TRBD2
J: TRBJ2-1
DNA: TGCGCCAGCAGCCCGGGGACTAGCGGGATGAATTTCTACAATGAGCAGTTCTTC
CDR3: CASSPGTSGMNFYNEQFF

V: TRBV7-9
size: NA
D: NA
J: TRBJ1-2
DNA: TGTGCCAGCAGCCCACAGGGCTATGGCTACACCTTC
CDR3: CASSPQGYGYTF

V: TRBV10-3
size: NA
D: NA
J: TRBJ2-1
DNA: TGTGCCATCAGTCGGGACACCTCCTACAATGAGCAGTTCTTC
CDR3: CAISRDTSYNEQFF

V: TRBV6-5
size: NA
D: TRBD2
J: TRBJ2-5
DNA: TGTGCCAGCAGTTCGCAGGGCGGGAGGGCCGGTGAGACCCAGTACTTC
CDR3: CASSSQGGRAGETQYF

V: TRBV28
size: once
D: TRBD1
J: TRBJ1-4
DNA: TGTGCCAGCAGTTTACCGGGACAGGGAGGGAGGTCTCGACTGGATGAAAAACTGTTTTTT
CDR3: CASSLPGQGGRSRLDEKLFF

V: TRBV27
size: NA
D: NA
J: TRBJ2-2
DNA: TGTGCCAGCAGTTTATCATGGGGGAGCACCGGGGAGCTGTTTTTT
CDR3: CASSLSWGSTGELFF

V: TRBV3-1/TRBV3-2
size: few
D: TRBD2
J: TRBJ2-1
DNA: TGTGCCAGCAGCCCTACTAGCGGCACCTACAATGAGCAGTTCTTC
CDR3: CASSPTSGTYNEQFF

V: TRBV19
size: NA
D: TRBD1
J: TRBJ2-1
DNA: TGTGCCAGTAGTATGACAGGGGGACAAAATGAGCAGTTCTTC
CDR3: CASSMTGGQNEQFF

V: TRBV9
size: NA
D: NA
J: TRBJ2-1
DNA: TGTGCCAGCAGCGTAGAAGGGACACTGGACAATGAGCAGTTCTTC
CDR3: CASSVEGTLDNEQFF

V: TRBV6-1
size: NA
D: NA
J: TRBJ1-3
DNA: TGTGCCAGCAGTGAAGCATGGGAGAGCTCTGGAAACACCATATATTTT
CDR3: CASSEAWESSGNTIYF

V: TRBV9
size: NA
D: NA
J: TRBJ2-2
DNA: TGTGCCAGCACCCCCAGGGATACCGGGGAGCTGTTTTTT
CDR3: CASTPRDTGELFF

V: TRBV5-1
size: NA
D: TRBD1
J: TRBJ2-5
DNA: TGCGCCAGCAGCGCCGGGACAGGACGTCGAGAGACCCAGTACTTC
CDR3: CASSAGTGRRETQYF

V: TRBV6-6
size: NA
D: NA
J: TRBJ2-1
DNA: TGTGCCAGCAGTTACTCGCAGGGGAGAGGGTACAATGAGCAGTTCTTC
CDR3: CASSYSQGRGYNEQFF

V: TRBV11-2
size: NA
D: NA
J: TRBJ2-2
DNA: TGTGCCAGCAGCCCAGGGGAGTGGACTAGGAACACCGGGGAGCTGTTTTTT
CDR3: CASSPGEWTRNTGELFF